This T cell receptor (beta chain) was captured in a study of T-cell reconstitution after alpha-beta-depleted transplantation in children. The CDR3 contains 15 residues. CDR1 is SGHRS, CDR2 YFSETQ, per germline. V shed 0 bases, J shed 5 bases, and the junction held 6 bases outside the gene matches. This sample's TCRbeta library carried unique molecular identifier barcodes. A single record per CDR3 protein comes from TCRdb applying MiXCR to the PCR reads. The sample lists 640,000 or so distinct CDR3 sequences; approximately 16% were seen once. The chain couples TRBV5-1 to TRBJ2-5, with TRBD1 matching 8 bases. The sequence derives from a human donor who donated a stem cell graft to a child with acute myeloid leukemia. This sample comprised PBMCs from the stem cell graft donor, obtained from the stem cell graft. DNA for the CDR3: TGCGCCAGCAGCTTGGACGGACAGGGTTTGGAGACCCAGTACTTC. It encodes CASSLDGQGLETQYF. Supplemented by reference TRBV5-1 and TRBJ2-5, the full variable domain reads KAGVTQTPRYLIKTRGQQVTLSCSPISGHRSVSWYQQTPGQGLQFLFEYFSETQRNKGNFPGRFSGRQFSNSRSEMNVSTLELGDSALYLCASSLDGQGLETQYFGPGTRLLVL.